Described below is a single T cell receptor beta chain sequence and its context. Its antigen is not yet known. No base qualities exist here, and no much larger clone lies one base off it. The data originate from a study of cytotoxic CD8 clonotypes in ibrutinib-treated CLL (dated by TCRdb to about 2021). In the study overall: The cohort had about a dozen relapsed/refractory and around 15 treatment-naive patients; around 17 were IGHV unmutated. Responses were partial in around 24 patients and complete in 2; after median approximately 69 months follow-up, around 14 stayed in remission and some twelve progressed. Samples at response were collected after a median of 12 months of treatment, with a range of about 6 to 40 months. Samples averaged roughly 280,000 productive templates and tens of thousands of productive rearrangements. Of the roughly 90 participants in the trial, about two dozen had longitudinal samples available. Cryopreserved peripheral blood mononuclear cells were obtained prior to treatment, at the time of response, and at either disease progression or sustained remission. Every sample from remission and from progressive disease was obtained while the patients were still on ibrutinib. Overall results and qualifications from the work: Sampling times were not matched between patients in sustained remission and patients whose disease was progressing, and lymph node repertoires were not examined. At baseline, clonality was higher than in age-matched healthy donors and showed a strong correlation with circulating CD8+ T-cell counts. Public clonotypes were found to be uncommon and were observed to contract or remain stable during treatment; the increase in clonality was shown to reflect expansion of private clonotypes at ibrutinib response. Clonality rose at ibrutinib response, remained stable during sustained remission, and dropped back toward baseline at progression.

The time point label, read with the paper, signifies: about a year on ibrutinib. Approximately 2 micrograms of genomic DNA were extracted from cryopreserved PBMCs for TCR beta library preparation. Longitudinal blood samples from CLL patients on ibrutinib monotherapy underwent high-throughput TCR beta sequencing. The patients took part in an open-label, single-center phase 2 trial of ibrutinib monotherapy. Counted from cysteine to phenylalanine, this CDR3 has 16 amino acids. The CDR3 DNA has 48 bases and is translated from base 1. The V end gives up 0 bases and the J end 3 bases, leaving 8 bases in the junction not matched to a gene. The germline V gene encodes CDR1 SGDLS and CDR2 YYNGEE. The goal of deep resolution MiSeq sequencing was a depth between 1 in 1 million and 1 in 200,000 T cells, and coverage averaged 10x per clonotype. The immunoSEQ hsTCRB Kit was used to generate TCR beta libraries. The study's processing was this. Data were analyzed with ImmunoSEQ Data Assistant and ImmunoSEQ Analyzer, with V, D and J genes assigned per IMGT definitions. Clonality, which ranges from 0 to 1, was calculated as one minus the normalized Shannon entropy of productive rearrangement frequencies. Public clonotype analysis was restricted to overrepresented clonotypes comprising at least 0.05% of each patient's repertoire. Some 12 age-matched healthy donor repertoires from immuneACCESS served as clonality controls. Here the immuneACCESS table is served through TCRdb, limited to in-frame sequences with V and J called. Missing clones are a known gap in these copies; in checked studies unresolved V genes cover under half, and the rest lacks a known reason. The V and J calls and clone size come from that table; D and trimming were worked out from the DNA. For this sample the table gives 80,000 to 95,000 clones, of which roughly 83% were detected only once. Around 5% of the sample is taken by the ten largest.

This sample comprised PBMCs, obtained after 12 months of ibrutinib treatment. This receptor was obtained from a human donor with chronic lymphocytic leukemia. The chain employs TRBV9 and TRBJ2-7, with 8 junctional bases fitting TRBD2. The CDR3 region: CASSVGLREGDYEQYF. The DNA reads as follows: TGTGCCAGCAGCGTAGGCCTCCGGGAGGGGGACTACGAGCAGTACTTC.